A selection of T cell receptor beta chains follows, all from one sample in a study of T cell changes during pregnancy in multiple sclerosis. Here immunoSEQ multiplex PCR was the method, and the copy in TCRdb shows in-frame clones only, minus some. This table holds about 60,000 clones, approximately 92% found once. Here the sequenced sample was peripheral blood, taken in the first trimester of pregnancy. Receptors originate from a female donor with multiple sclerosis, enrolled in a pregnancy study. The CDR3 runs from the conserved cysteine through the conserved F or W. The order of the fields is D gene, V gene, J gene, clone size, CDR3 DNA, CDR3 protein. D genes are given only for firm matches. Not all rows give a size; the values are once, few, many and, for expanded clones, a class.

TRBD1	TRBV5-4	TRBJ1-1	NA	TGTGCCAGCAGCTCATACAGGGGGGCCCAAAACACTGAAGCTTTCTTT	CASSSYRGAQNTEAFF
NA	TRBV11-2	TRBJ2-3	NA	TGTGCCAGCAGCTTAGTCGGGGGATACACAGATACGCAGTATTTT	CASSLVGGYTDTQYF
NA	TRBV6-6	TRBJ1-5	few	TGTGCCAGCCCCCAGGGTGAGGTTGACAATCAGCCCCAGCATTTT	CASPQGEVDNQPQHF
NA	TRBV21-1	TRBJ1-5	NA	TGTGCCAGCAGCTACCGACAGGAAGGGCTTTATAGCAATCAGCCCCAGCATTTT	CASSYRQEGLYSNQPQHF
NA	TRBV5-4	TRBJ2-5	NA	TGTGCCAGCAGTTCCCCCCGGGGGACCCAGTACTTC	CASSSPRGTQYF
NA	TRBV7-2	TRBJ2-3	NA	TGTGCCAGCAGCTCGAGGGTGGGCGGGGGCACAGATGCGCAGTATTTT	CASSSRVGGGTDAQYF
TRBD2	TRBV7-9	TRBJ2-1	once	TGTGCCAGCAGCCCTCGGGGGGGCACCGTTATCTCGGGCAATGAGCAGTTCTTC	CASSPRGGTVISGNEQFF
TRBD1	TRBV7-7	TRBJ2-2	once	TGTGCTAGCCAACCAGGGGGCACCGGGGAGCTGTTTTTT	CASQPGGTGELFF
NA	TRBV23-1	TRBJ2-1	once	TGCGCCAGCACGGGAGAGCAGTTCTTC	CASTGEQFF
NA	TRBV7-6	TRBJ2-5	NA	TGTGCCAGCAGCTTAGCCGGGAAAGAGACCCAGTACTTC	CASSLAGKETQYF
TRBD1	TRBV25-1	TRBJ1-4	NA	TGTGCCAGCAGTCCCCACAGGGGGCCTGAAAAACTGTTTTTT	CASSPHRGPEKLFF
TRBD2	TRBV7-6	TRBJ2-7	NA	TGTGCCAGCAGCCACATCACTGGCGGGGGTTCCGAGCAGTACTTC	CASSHITGGGSEQYF
TRBD1	TRBV18	TRBJ1-3	NA	TGTGCCAGCTCACCACCCCAGGACAGGACCGGAAACACCATATATTTT	CASSPPQDRTGNTIYF
NA	TRBV15	TRBJ2-5	NA	TGTGCCACCAGTGCCACCGGGGGGCCTACAGAGACCCAGTACTTC	CATSATGGPTETQYF
TRBD1	TRBV4-3	TRBJ1-1	NA	TGCGCCAGTAGCCAAGGGGGGACAGGGGATGGGATGAACACTGAAGCTTTCTTT	CASSQGGTGDGMNTEAFF
TRBD2	TRBV7-2	TRBJ2-5	NA	TGTGCCAGCAGCTTAGGGCGGGGGATACTCCAAGAGACCCAGTACTTC	CASSLGRGILQETQYF
TRBD2	TRBV29-1	TRBJ2-2	NA	TGCAGCGTTAGAGGACTAGCGGGGGGGGCGAACACCGGGGAGCTGTTTTTT	CSVRGLAGGANTGELFF
TRBD1	TRBV7-9	TRBJ2-7	few	TGTGCCAGCAGCGTCCGGGACAGGATCTACGAGCAGTACTTC	CASSVRDRIYEQYF
NA	TRBV14	TRBJ1-2	NA	TGTGCCAGCAGCCAAGGGGGCCGGAGCTCCAGCTCCACCTTC	CASSQGGRSSSSTF
TRBD2	TRBV6-6	TRBJ2-5	NA	TGTGCCAGCAGTTGGGGGGGGCAAGAGACCCAGTACTTC	CASSWGGQETQYF
TRBD1	TRBV5-1	TRBJ1-2	NA	TGCGCCAGCAGCTATCAGACAGGGGTCAGACCCTATGGCTACACCTTC	CASSYQTGVRPYGYTF
NA	TRBV6-5	TRBJ1-1	NA	TGTGCCAGCAGTTACTCCTCAGGGGAGGGAACTGAAGCTTTCTTT	CASSYSSGEGTEAFF
NA	TRBV5-6	TRBJ2-2	NA	TGTGCCAGCAGCACGACAGCGAACACCGGGGAGCTGTTTTTT	CASSTTANTGELFF
TRBD1	TRBV7-9	TRBJ1-6	once	TGTGCCAGCAGCTTAGATCACACAGGGGGCTCTTCACCCCTCCACTTT	CASSLDHTGGSSPLHF
TRBD2	TRBV7-7	TRBJ2-7	NA	TGTGCTAGCAGCTTAGCGGGCGGGGGGGTCTACGAGCAGTACTTC	CASSLAGGGVYEQYF
NA	TRBV6-5	TRBJ2-5	once	TGTGCCAGCCAGAGTCGGGGAGGAGAGACCCAGTACTTC	CASQSRGGETQYF
TRBD2	TRBV7-9	TRBJ2-7	NA	TGTGCCAGCAGCTTTATAGCTAGCGGGGTCTACGAGCAGTACTTC	CASSFIASGVYEQYF
TRBD2	TRBV7-2	TRBJ2-5	NA	TGTGCCAGCAGCTTAGCGTCAGCGGGGGGCCGGCGGGAGACCCAGTACTTC	CASSLASAGGRRETQYF
NA	TRBV2	TRBJ1-5	NA	TGTGCCAGCAGTGATGCGGGGGGACGAGGCAATCAGCCCCAGCATTTT	CASSDAGGRGNQPQHF
NA	TRBV30	TRBJ1-3	NA	TGTGCCTGGAGCCGAGATCTATCAGGAAACACCATATATTTT	CAWSRDLSGNTIYF
NA	TRBV19	TRBJ1-1	NA	TGTGCCAGTAGTACGACGGTGGAGGCTTTCTTT	CASSTTVEAFF
NA	TRBV27	TRBJ1-2	NA	TGTGCCAGCAGTCAGAGGGACACAGGCTATGGCTACACCTTC	CASSQRDTGYGYTF
NA	TRBV5-5	TRBJ2-7	NA	TGTGCCAGCACCTGGGGCGGCGAGCAGTACTTC	CASTWGGEQYF